A selection of T cell receptor beta chains follows, all from one sample in a study of shared clonotypes between healthy human individuals. Here immunoSEQ multiplex PCR was the method, and the copy in TCRdb shows in-frame clones only, minus some. This table holds millions of clones, over 85% found once. The sequenced material came from naive CD4+ T cells sorted from blood. Receptors originate from a man aged 18 to 35 in good health. Each CDR3 is given with its conserved first and last residue. D genes are given only for firm matches. The listing skips clone size in some rows; elsewhere it reads once, few, many or a size class.

D gene	V gene	J gene	clone size	CDR3 protein	CDR3 DNA
.	TRBV5-1	TRBJ1-1	.	CASRQEQYEAFF	TGCGCCAGCAGACAGGAGCAATATGAAGCTTTCTTT
TRBD1	TRBV5-1	TRBJ2-7	.	CASSLVGTGGNEQYF	TGCGCCAGCAGCTTGGTTGGGACAGGGGGCAACGAGCAGTACTTC
TRBD1	TRBV11-2	TRBJ1-2	.	CASSRDRNYGYTF	TGTGCCAGCAGCCGGGACAGGAACTATGGCTACACCTTC
.	TRBV28	TRBJ1-5	.	CARGHQDNQPQHF	TGTGCCAGAGGACATCAAGACAATCAGCCCCAGCATTTT
.	TRBV7-9	TRBJ2-3	.	CASSDRRSADTQYF	TGTGCCAGCAGCGACAGGAGATCGGCAGATACGCAGTATTTT
.	TRBV6-1	TRBJ2-3	.	CASRTYPTQYF	TGTGCCAGCAGGACTTACCCCACGCAGTATTTT
.	TRBV15	TRBJ2-7	.	CATRLDWGAYEQYF	TGTGCCACCAGACTAGATTGGGGCGCCTACGAGCAGTACTTC
TRBD2	TRBV6-1	TRBJ2-3	once	CASRRAGGLGDTQYF	TGTGCCAGCAGAAGAGCGGGGGGGCTTGGAGATACGCAGTATTTT
.	TRBV5-4	TRBJ2-1	.	CASSSGTLYNEQFF	TGTGCCAGCAGCTCTGGGACCCTCTACAATGAGCAGTTCTTC
.	TRBV2	TRBJ1-2	.	CASSDIDYGYTF	TGTGCCAGCAGTGACATCGACTATGGCTACACCTTC
.	TRBV4-1	TRBJ2-3	.	CASSQDSGNPRDTQYF	TGCGCCAGCAGCCAAGATTCGGGGAACCCCAGGGATACGCAGTATTTT
TRBD1	TRBV7-3	TRBJ2-5	.	CASSLTAGGRETQYF	TGTGCCAGCAGCTTAACGGCAGGGGGCAGGGAGACCCAGTACTTC
.	TRBV6-5	TRBJ2-6	.	CASMTSSGANVLTF	TGTGCCAGCATGACCTCCTCTGGGGCCAACGTCCTGACTTTC
TRBD1	TRBV6-6	TRBJ1-1	.	CASSLTGADTEAFF	TGTGCCAGCAGTTTGACAGGGGCGGACACTGAAGCTTTCTTT
TRBD1	TRBV19	TRBJ1-4	.	CASSTTEGAGEKLFF	TGTGCCAGTAGTACCACCGAGGGGGCTGGTGAAAAACTGTTTTTT
TRBD1	TRBV5-4	TRBJ1-3	.	CASSLGQLGAGNTIYF	TGTGCCAGCAGCCTGGGACAGCTAGGCGCTGGAAACACCATATATTTT
.	TRBV30	TRBJ1-2	once	CAWRDKGRANYGYTF	TGTGCCTGGAGGGATAAGGGGAGGGCTAACTATGGCTACACCTTC
.	TRBV9	TRBJ2-3	.	CASSVGSGRDTQYF	TGTGCCAGCAGCGTAGGTAGCGGCCGGGATACGCAGTATTTT
.	TRBV2	TRBJ1-6	few	CASSDRGGSPLHF	TGTGCCAGCAGTGACAGGGGCGGGTCACCCCTCCACTTT
.	TRBV5-1	TRBJ2-1	.	CASSLGSEIGEQFF	TGCGCCAGCAGCTTGGGGAGCGAGATTGGTGAGCAGTTCTTC
.	TRBV5-1	TRBJ2-5	.	CASSPGQGKTQYF	TGCGCCAGCAGCCCAGGGCAGGGAAAGACCCAGTACTTC
.	TRBV4-3	TRBJ1-4	.	CASSQGNTGSHEKLFF	TGCGCCAGCAGCCAAGGAAACACAGGGAGTCATGAAAAACTGTTTTTT
.	TRBV5-6	TRBJ1-6	.	CASSLDRLGALHF	TGTGCCAGCAGCTTGGACAGGCTCGGAGCCCTCCACTTT
TRBD2	TRBV4-1	TRBJ2-7	.	CTQRGGRVEQYF	TGCACACAGCGGGGCGGGAGGGTCGAGCAGTACTTC
.	TRBV9	TRBJ2-3	.	CASSVESSTDTQYF	TGTGCCAGCAGCGTAGAATCTAGCACAGATACGCAGTATTTT
.	TRBV11-3	TRBJ2-1	.	CASSLHGIGNEQFF	TGTGCCAGCAGCCTGCACGGGATAGGCAATGAGCAGTTCTTC
.	TRBV2	TRBJ2-7	.	CASSDASYEQYF	TGTGCCAGCAGTGACGCGTCCTACGAGCAGTACTTC